These 8 T cell receptor beta chains share one sample of origin, sequenced in a study of T cell responses to AZD1222 COVID-19 vaccine. TCRdb's copy holds only in-frame clones and misses some; the assay was immunoSEQ multiplex PCR. The data show about 160,000 clones, over 80% seen once. Sequences were derived from peripheral blood, sampled on day 0 of AZD1222 vaccination. Receptors were obtained from an adult in good health.

The gene calls are TRBV27 and TRBJ2-3; TRBD2 aligns across 13 bases. The germline CDR1 and CDR2 sequences are MNHEY and SMNVEV (reference sequence). Germline trimming cut 3 bases from V and 6 bases from J; bases unmatched to any gene: 6. This CDR3 has 16 residues. In nucleotides, the CDR3 is TGTGCCAGCAGTTTCAGACTAGCGGGGGGAGTCGATACGCAGTATTTT. Its protein product is CASSFRLAGGVDTQYF.

The J gene is TRBJ1-5, the V gene TRBV19; TRBD1 might be the D (5 bases). The CDR3 consists of 14 residues. The V gene lost 4 bases and the J gene lost 3 bases, with 10 bases spanning the gap. Germline-derived CDR1 and CDR2 are LNHDA and SQIVND (reference sequence). The CDR3 nucleotides are TGTGCCAGTAGTAGAGGACACCACAATCAGCCCCAGCATTTT. It yields the protein CASSRGHHNQPQHF. Drawing the rest from reference TRBV19 and TRBJ1-5, the complete variable domain is DGGITQSPKYLFRKEGQNVTLSCEQNLNHDAMYWYRQDPGQGLRLIYYSQIVNDFQKGDIAEGYSVSREKKESFPLTVTSAQKNPTAFYLCASSRGHHNQPQHFGDGTRLSIL.

This sequence joins TRBV7-9 and TRBJ1-3; D is uncertain. This CDR3 spans 16 amino acids. V lost 3 bases, J lost 1 base, and 13 bases lay in between. CDR1 SEHNR and CDR2 FQNEAQ come from the germline V gene (reference sequence). The CDR3 bases are TGTGCCAGCAGCTTTCTTAGACGGACTTCTGGAAACACCATATATTTT. Residues: CASSFLRRTSGNTIYF.

The gene calls are TRBV7-2 and TRBJ2-7; possibly TRBD2 for D (6 bases). This CDR3 spans 16 amino acids. V shed 3 bases and J shed 1 base, with 16 bases lying between them. Germline CDR1 reads SGHTA; CDR2 reads FQGNSA. CDR3: CASSFLPPGESYEQYF. The CDR3 DNA follows: TGTGCCAGCAGCTTCCTCCCCCCGGGGGAGTCCTACGAGCAGTACTTC.

The chain uses TRBV10-3 and TRBJ1-2; D uncertain. The CDR3 runs 12 residues. Trimming stripped 6 bases from V and 8 bases from J, with 13 bases between. The V gene's germline CDR1 is ENHRY and CDR2 SYGVKD. The CDR3 DNA sequence: TGTGCCATCAGCACAAGCGGGCGCGGCTACACCTTC. It is translated as CAISTSGRGYTF.

This chain uses TRBV5-4 with TRBJ1-3; D remains unclear. Germline CDR1 reads SGHNT; CDR2 reads YYREEE (reference sequence). Trimming stripped 3 bases from V and 0 bases from J, with 7 bases between. This CDR3 region has 14 residues. The DNA of the CDR3 is TGTGCCAGCAGCTCACAGTCCTCTGGAAACACCATATATTTT. It encodes CASSSQSSGNTIYF.

In this sample, this clone turned up once. This rearrangement joins TRBV6-5 to TRBJ2-7; 7 bases map to TRBD1. Trimming removed 7 bases from V and 3 bases from J; junction bases left unmatched: 9. The CDR3 loop spans 14 amino acids. Germline CDR1 reads MNHEY; CDR2 reads SVGAGI. CDR3 loop: CASKRQGTFYEQYF. The CDR3 nucleotides are TGTGCCAGCAAACGACAGGGAACCTTCTACGAGCAGTACTTC.

The chain couples TRBV4-2 to TRBJ1-1; weak D call: TRBD1 (6 bases). From germline, CDR1 is LGHNA and CDR2 YNFKEQ. With 3 bases removed from V and 1 base from J, the gap between germline ends came to 12 bases. The CDR3 runs to 15 residues. The DNA of the CDR3 is TGTGCCAGCAGCCAGGCCGAGGGGGGGAACACTGAAGCTTTCTTT. Amino acids: CASSQAEGGNTEAFF.